This T cell receptor beta chain was sequenced in a study of control samples from healthy donors and cancer patients. The table came from immunoSEQ multiplex PCR; TCRdb's copy has only in-frame clones and leaves some out. The table lists under 150,000 clones, roughly 87% of them singletons. Specimen: blood. The receptor was isolated from a man aged 35 to 55 in good health.

CDR3 nucleotides: TGTGCCAGCAGTTTGCTAGCGGGGGTTAGCGAGCAGTACTTC. Protein: CASSLLAGVSEQYF. V is TRBV27 and J is TRBJ2-7, with TRBD2 identical over 10 bases. The germline CDR1 and CDR2 sequences are MNHEY and SMNVEV (reference sequence). The CDR3 is made up of 14 amino acids. Trimming removed 3 bases from V and 6 bases from J; junction bases left unmatched: 5.